The present T cell receptor beta chain was sequenced within a study of T cells in Graves' hyperthyroidism and ophthalmopathy. Whole-study results and caveats: Median prediction lead before ophthalmopathy onset was 6.5 to 7 months with the model.

This clonotype was detected ten times or more. Its antigen is currently unknown. The CDR3 length is 13 residues. Germline V lookup: CDR1 SGHTA, CDR2 FQGNSA. The V gene lost 5 bases and the J gene lost 1 base, with 8 bases spanning the gap. Exclusion of a patient resulted from uncontrolled infection, other autoimmune disease, pregnancy or lactation. For the diagnoses, clinical symptoms, serum thyroxine and TRAb, thyroid ultrasound and orbital computed tomography were used. PBMCs were collected from an approximately 9.3 ml volume of fresh peripheral blood. RNA transcripts were the template for amplifying TCR beta CDR3 regions. The TCR CDR3 first-round RT-PCR relied on the HTBI primer set. MiXCR, applied by TCRdb to the multiplex PCR reads, yields one record per CDR3 protein. The sample carries 600,000 to 650,000 distinct CDR3 sequences, roughly 17% recorded once.

The TCR originated in a woman under 40 with Graves' hyperthyroidism. The rearrangement joins TRBV7-2 to TRBJ2-5, with D hard to call. Source material: blood. The DNA for the CDR3 is TGTGCCAGCAGCCGCCATACCCAAGAGACCCAGTACTTC. It yields the protein CASSRHTQETQYF.